This entry describes one TCR beta chain. This entry belongs to a study of blood T cell repertoires in COVID-19. Looking at the study overall: Italy, Spain and the United States were the sources of the convalescent and acute COVID-19 samples.

The CDR3 totals 18 residues. The V and J ends lost 2 bases and 9 bases, in that order; junction bases with no gene match: 11. Per germline, CDR1 SGHVS and CDR2 FQNEAQ. Data came from immunoSEQ multiplex PCR; TCRdb stores just in-frame clones and leaves some out. The table lists 84,000 or so clones, approximately 86% of them singletons, with 18% in the top ten. This TCR was recovered from a man older than 75 with active or convalescent COVID-19. The chain is built from TRBV7-8 and TRBJ2-2; 14 bases fit TRBD2. Sequenced material: peripheral blood. The CDR3 DNA sequence: TGTGCCAGCAGCTTACCGACTAGCGGGAGGGCCCTCGTCAGGGAGCTGTTTTTT. The encoded protein is CASSLPTSGRALVRELFF.